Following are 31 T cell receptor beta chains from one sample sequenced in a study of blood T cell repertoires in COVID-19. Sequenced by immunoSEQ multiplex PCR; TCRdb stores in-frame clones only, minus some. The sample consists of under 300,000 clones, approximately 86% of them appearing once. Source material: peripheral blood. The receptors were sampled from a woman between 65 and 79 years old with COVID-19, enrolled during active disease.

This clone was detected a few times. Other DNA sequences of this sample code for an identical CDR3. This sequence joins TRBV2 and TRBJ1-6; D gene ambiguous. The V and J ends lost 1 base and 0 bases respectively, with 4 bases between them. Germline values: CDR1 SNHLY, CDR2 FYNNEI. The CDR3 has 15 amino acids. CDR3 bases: TGTGCCAGCAGTGAAGTGAGCTCCTATAATTCACCCCTCCACTTT. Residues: CASSEVSSYNSPLHF. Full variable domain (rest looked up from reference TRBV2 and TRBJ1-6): EPEVTQTPSHQVTQMGQEVILRCVPISNHLYFYWYRQILGQKVEFLVSFYNNEISEKSEIFDDQFSVERPDGSNFTLKIRSTKLEDSAMYFCASSEVSSYNSPLHFGNGTRLTVT.

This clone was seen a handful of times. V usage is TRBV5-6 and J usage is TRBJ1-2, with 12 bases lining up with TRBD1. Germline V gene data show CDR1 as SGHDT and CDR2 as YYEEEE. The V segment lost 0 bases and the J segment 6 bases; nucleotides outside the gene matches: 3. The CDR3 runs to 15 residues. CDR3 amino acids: CASSLVGQGADGYTF. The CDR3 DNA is TGTGCCAGCAGCTTGGTGGGACAGGGGGCGGATGGCTACACCTTC.

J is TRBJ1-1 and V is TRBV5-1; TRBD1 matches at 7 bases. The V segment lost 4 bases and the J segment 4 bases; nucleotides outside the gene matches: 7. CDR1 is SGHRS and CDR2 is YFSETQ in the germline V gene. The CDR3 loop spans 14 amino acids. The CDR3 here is CASSPRTGATEAFF. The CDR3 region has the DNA TGCGCCAGCAGCCCACGGACAGGTGCCACTGAAGCTTTCTTT.

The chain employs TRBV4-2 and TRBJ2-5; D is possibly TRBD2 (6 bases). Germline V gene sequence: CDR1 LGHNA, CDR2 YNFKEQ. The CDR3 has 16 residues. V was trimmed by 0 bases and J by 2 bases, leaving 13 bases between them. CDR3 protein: CASSQEAGRPQETQYF. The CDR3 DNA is TGTGCCAGCAGCCAAGAGGCGGGGCGCCCTCAAGAGACCCAGTACTTC.

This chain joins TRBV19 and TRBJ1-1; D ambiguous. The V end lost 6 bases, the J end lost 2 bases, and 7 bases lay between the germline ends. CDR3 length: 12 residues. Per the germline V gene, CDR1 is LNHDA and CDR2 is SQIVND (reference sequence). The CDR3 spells CASSPLNTEAFF. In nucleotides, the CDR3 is TGTGCCAGTAGCCCACTAAACACTGAAGCTTTCTTT.

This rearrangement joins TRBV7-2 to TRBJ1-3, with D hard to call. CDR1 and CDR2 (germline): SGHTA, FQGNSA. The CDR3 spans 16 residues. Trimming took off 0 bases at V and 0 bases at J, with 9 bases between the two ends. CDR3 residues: CASSLARGVSGNTIYF. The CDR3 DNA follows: TGTGCCAGCAGCTTAGCGCGGGGAGTCTCTGGAAACACCATATATTTT.

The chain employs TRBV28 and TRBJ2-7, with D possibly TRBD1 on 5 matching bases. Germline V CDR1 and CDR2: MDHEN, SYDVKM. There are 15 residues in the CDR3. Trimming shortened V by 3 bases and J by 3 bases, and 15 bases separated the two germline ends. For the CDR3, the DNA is TGTGCCAGCAGTTTGTCGCTATCAGGGTACTACGAGCAGTACTTC. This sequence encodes CASSLSLSGYYEQYF.

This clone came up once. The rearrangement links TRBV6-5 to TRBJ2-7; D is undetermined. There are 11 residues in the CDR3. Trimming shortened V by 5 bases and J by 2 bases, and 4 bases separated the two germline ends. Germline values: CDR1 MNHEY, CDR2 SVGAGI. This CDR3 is CASSTTYEQYF. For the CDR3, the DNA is TGTGCCAGCAGTACAACCTACGAGCAGTACTTC.

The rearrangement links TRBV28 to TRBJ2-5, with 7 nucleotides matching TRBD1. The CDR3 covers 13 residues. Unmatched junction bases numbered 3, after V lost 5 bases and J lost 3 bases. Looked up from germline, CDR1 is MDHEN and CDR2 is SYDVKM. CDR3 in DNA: TGTGCCAGCAGTCCCGGGACAGAAGAGACCCAGTACTTC. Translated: CASSPGTEETQYF.

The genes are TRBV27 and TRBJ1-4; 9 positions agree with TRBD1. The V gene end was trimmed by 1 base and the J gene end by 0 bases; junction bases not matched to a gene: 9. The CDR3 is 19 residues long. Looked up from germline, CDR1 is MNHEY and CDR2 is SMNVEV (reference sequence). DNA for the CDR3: TGTGCCAGCAGTTTATATTGGGACAGGGACCCTACAACTAATGAAAAACTGTTTTTT. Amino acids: CASSLYWDRDPTTNEKLFF.

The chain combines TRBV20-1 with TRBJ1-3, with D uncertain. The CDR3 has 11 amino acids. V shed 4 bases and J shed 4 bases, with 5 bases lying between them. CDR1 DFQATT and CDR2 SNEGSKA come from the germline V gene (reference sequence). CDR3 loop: CSATVGNTIYF. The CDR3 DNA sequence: TGCAGTGCTACTGTCGGAAACACCATATATTTT.

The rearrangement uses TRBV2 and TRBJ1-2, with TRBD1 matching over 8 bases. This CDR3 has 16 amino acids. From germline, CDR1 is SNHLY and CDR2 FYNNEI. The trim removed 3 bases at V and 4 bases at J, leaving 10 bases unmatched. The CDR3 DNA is TGTGCCAGCAGTGAGACGGACAGGGTTGGTCCCTATGGCTACACCTTC. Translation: CASSETDRVGPYGYTF.

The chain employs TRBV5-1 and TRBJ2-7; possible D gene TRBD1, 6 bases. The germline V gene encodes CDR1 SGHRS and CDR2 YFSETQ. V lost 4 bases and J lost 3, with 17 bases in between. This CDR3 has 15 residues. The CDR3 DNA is TGCGCCAGCAGCCAACCTACGGGACACAACTACGAGCAGTACTTC. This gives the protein CASSQPTGHNYEQYF.

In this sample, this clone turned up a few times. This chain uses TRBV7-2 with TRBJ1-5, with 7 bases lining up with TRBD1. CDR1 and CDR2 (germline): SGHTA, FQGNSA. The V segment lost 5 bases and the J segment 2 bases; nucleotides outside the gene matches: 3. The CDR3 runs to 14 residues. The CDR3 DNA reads TGTGCCAGCAGCGCAACAGGGGGCAATCAGCCCCAGCATTTT. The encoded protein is CASSATGGNQPQHF.

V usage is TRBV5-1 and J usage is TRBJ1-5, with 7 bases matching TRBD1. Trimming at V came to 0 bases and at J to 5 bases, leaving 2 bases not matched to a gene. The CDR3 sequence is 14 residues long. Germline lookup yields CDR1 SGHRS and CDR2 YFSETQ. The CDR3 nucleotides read TGCGCCAGCAGCTTGGGTGACAGGGATCAGCCCCAGCATTTT. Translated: CASSLGDRDQPQHF. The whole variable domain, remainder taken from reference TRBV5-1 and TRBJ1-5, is KAGVTQTPRYLIKTRGQQVTLSCSPISGHRSVSWYQQTPGQGLQFLFEYFSETQRNKGNFPGRFSGRQFSNSRSEMNVSTLELGDSALYLCASSLGDRDQPQHFGDGTRLSIL.

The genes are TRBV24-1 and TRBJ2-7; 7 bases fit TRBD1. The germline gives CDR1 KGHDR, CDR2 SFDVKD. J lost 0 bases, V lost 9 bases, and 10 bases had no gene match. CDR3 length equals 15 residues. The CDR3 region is CATLPPGGNSYEQYF. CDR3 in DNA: TGTGCCACCCTTCCGCCAGGGGGTAACTCCTACGAGCAGTACTTC.

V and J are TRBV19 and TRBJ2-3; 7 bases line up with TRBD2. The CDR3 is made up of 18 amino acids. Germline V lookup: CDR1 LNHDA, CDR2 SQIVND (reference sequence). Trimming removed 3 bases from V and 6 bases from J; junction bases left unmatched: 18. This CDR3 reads CASSMRRSWTSDLDTQYF. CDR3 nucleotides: TGTGCCAGTAGTATGAGGCGGTCCTGGACTAGTGATTTGGATACGCAGTATTTT.

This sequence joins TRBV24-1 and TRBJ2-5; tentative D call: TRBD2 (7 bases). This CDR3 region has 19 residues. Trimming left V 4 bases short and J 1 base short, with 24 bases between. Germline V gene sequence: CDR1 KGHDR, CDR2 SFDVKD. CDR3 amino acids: CATSDQKPGGGHPQETQYF. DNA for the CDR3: TGTGCCACCAGTGACCAGAAACCGGGCGGGGGCCACCCCCAAGAGACCCAGTACTTC.

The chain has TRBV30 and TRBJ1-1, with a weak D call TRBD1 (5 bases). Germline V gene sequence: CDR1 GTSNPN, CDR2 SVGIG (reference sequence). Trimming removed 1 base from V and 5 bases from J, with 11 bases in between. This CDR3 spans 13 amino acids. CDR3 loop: CAWSGPPGTEAFF. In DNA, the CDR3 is TGTGCCTGGAGTGGACCCCCAGGGACTGAAGCTTTCTTT.

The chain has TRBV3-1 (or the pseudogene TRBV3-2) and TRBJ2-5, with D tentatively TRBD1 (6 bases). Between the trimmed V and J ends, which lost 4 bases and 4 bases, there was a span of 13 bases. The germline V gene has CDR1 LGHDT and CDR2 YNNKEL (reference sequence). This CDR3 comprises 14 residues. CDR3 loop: CASSPGQTLETQYF. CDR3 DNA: TGTGCCAGCAGCCCCGGACAGACCCTAGAGACCCAGTACTTC.

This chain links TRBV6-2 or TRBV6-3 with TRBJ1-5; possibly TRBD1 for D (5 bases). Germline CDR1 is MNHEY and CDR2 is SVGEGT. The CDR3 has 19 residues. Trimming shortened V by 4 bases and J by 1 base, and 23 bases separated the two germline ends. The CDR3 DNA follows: TGTGCCAGCAGTTGGCGAGGCAGGGCCCGGGAGATGAGCAATCAGCCCCAGCATTTT. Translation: CASSWRGRAREMSNQPQHF.

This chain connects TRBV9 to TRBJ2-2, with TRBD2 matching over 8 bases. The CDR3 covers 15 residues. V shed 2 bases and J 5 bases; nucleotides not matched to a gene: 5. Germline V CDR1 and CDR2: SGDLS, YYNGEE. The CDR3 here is CASSVGLATTGELFF. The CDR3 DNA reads TGTGCCAGCAGCGTTGGACTAGCCACAACCGGGGAGCTGTTTTTT.

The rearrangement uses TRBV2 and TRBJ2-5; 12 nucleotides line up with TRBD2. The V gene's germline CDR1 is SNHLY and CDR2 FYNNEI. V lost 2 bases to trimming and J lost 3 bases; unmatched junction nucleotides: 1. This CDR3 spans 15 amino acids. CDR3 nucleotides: TGTGCCAGCAGTGAAACTAGCGGGGGGAAAGAGACCCAGTACTTC. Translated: CASSETSGGKETQYF.

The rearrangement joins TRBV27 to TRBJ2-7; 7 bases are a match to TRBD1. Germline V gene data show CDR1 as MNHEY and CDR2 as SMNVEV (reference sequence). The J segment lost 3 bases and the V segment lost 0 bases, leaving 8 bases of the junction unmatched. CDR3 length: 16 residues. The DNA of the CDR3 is TGTGCCAGCAGTTTATCGACAGGGCGCCGCTACTACGAGCAGTACTTC. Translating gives CASSLSTGRRYYEQYF.

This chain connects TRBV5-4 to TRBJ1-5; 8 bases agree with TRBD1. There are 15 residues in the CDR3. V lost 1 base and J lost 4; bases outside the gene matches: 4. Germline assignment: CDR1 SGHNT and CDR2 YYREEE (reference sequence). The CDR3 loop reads CASSLTGGENQPQHF. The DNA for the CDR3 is TGTGCCAGCAGCTTGACAGGGGGTGAGAATCAGCCCCAGCATTTT. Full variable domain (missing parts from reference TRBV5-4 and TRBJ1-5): ETGVTQSPTHLIKTRGQQVTLRCSSQSGHNTVSWYQQALGQGPQFIFQYYREEENGRGNFPPRFSGLQFPNYSSELNVNALELDDSALYLCASSLTGGENQPQHFGDGTRLSIL.

The CDR3 sequence is CASSLGIGPMGPYEQYF. The CDR3 bases are TGTGCCAGCAGCTTAGGTATAGGGCCAATGGGGCCCTACGAGCAGTACTTC. The chain joins TRBV7-6 to TRBJ2-7; possibly TRBD1 for D (5 bases). The CDR3 has 17 residues. The V and J ends lost 1 base and 2 bases respectively, with 18 bases between them. Germline lookup yields CDR1 SGHVS and CDR2 FNYEAQ.

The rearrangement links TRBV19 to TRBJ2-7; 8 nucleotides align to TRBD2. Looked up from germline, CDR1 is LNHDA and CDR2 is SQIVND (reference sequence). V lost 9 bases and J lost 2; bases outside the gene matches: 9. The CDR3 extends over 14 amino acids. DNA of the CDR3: TGTGCCAGCAGCGCGGGGGGCCCTCCCTACGAGCAGTACTTC. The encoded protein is CASSAGGPPYEQYF.

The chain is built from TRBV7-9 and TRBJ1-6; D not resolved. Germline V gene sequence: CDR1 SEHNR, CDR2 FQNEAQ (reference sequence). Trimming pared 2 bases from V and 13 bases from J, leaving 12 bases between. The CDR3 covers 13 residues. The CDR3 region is CASSLIGESPLHF. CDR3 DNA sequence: TGTGCCAGCAGCTTAATCGGGGAAAGCCCCCTCCACTTT.

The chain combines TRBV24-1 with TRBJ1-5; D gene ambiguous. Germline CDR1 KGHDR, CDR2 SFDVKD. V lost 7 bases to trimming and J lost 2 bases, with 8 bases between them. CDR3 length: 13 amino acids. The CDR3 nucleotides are TGTGCCACCAGCGCGGCGGGCAATCAGCCCCAGCATTTT. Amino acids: CATSAAGNQPQHF.

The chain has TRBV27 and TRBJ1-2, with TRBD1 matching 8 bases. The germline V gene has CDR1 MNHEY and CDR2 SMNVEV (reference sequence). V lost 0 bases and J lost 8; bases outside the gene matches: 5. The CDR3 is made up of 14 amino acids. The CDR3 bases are TGTGCCAGCAGTTTATCGGGACAGGCGGGGGGCTACACCTTC. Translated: CASSLSGQAGGYTF.

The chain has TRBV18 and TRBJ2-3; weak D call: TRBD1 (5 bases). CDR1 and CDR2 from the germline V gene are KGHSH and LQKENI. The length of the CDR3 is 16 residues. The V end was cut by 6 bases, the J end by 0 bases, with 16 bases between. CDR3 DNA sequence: TGTGCCAGCTCGAGTGGACAAGGATCGAGCACAGATACGCAGTATTTT. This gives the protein CASSSGQGSSTDTQYF.